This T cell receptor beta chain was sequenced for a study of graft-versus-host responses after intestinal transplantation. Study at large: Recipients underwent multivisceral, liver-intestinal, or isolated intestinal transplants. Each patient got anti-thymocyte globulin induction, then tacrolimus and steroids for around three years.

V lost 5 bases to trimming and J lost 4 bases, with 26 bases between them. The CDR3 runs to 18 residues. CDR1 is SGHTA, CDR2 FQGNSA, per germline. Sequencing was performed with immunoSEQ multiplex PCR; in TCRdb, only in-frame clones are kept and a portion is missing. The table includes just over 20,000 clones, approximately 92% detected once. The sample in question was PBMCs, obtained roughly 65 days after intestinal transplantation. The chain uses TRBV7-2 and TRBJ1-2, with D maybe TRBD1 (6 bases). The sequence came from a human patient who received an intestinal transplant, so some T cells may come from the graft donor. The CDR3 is CASSTDSLDSNVFYGYTF. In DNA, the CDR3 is TGTGCCAGCAGCACCGACTCCTTGGACAGCAACGTTTTCTATGGCTACACCTTC.